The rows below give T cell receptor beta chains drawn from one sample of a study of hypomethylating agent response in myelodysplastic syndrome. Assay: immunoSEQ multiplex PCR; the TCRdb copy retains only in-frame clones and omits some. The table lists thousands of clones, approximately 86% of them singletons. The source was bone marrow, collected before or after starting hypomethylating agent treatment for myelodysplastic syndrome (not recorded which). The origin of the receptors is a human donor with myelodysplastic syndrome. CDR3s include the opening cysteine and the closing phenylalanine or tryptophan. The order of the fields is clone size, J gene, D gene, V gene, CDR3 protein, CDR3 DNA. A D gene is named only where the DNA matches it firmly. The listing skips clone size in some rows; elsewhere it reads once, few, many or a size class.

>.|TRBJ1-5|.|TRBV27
CASSLSIGQPQHF
TGTGCCAGCAGTTTATCGATAGGGCAGCCCCAGCATTTT
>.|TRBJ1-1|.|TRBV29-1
CSVDRNRDEAFF
TGCAGCGTCGACCGTAACCGAGATGAAGCTTTCTTT
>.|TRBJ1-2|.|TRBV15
CATSGGGAPGAYGYTF
TGTGCCACCAGCGGTGGTGGAGCCCCCGGGGCCTATGGCTACACCTTC
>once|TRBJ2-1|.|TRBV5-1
CASSFPGAYNEQFF
TGCGCCAGCAGCTTTCCGGGGGCCTACAATGAGCAGTTCTTC
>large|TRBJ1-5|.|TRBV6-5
CASSQDWDQPQHF
TGTGCCAGCAGCCAAGACTGGGATCAGCCCCAGCATTTT
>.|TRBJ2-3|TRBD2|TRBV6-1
CASSEAASGGLGADTQYF
TGTGCCAGCAGTGAAGCGGCTAGCGGGGGCCTTGGGGCAGATACGCAGTATTTT
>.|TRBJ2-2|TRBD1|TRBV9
CASSEQGNGELFF
TGTGCCAGCAGCGAACAGGGGAACGGGGAGCTGTTTTTT
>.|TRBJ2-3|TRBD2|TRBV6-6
CASSYGTSSTDTQYF
TGTGCCAGCAGTTACGGGACTAGCTCCACAGATACGCAGTATTTT
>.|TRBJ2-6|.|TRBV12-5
CASGYSGANVLTF
TGTGCTAGTGGCTACTCTGGGGCCAACGTCCTGACTTTC
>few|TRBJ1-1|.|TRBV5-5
CASSLYREALNTEAFF
TGTGCCAGCAGCTTGTACAGGGAAGCTCTGAACACTGAAGCTTTCTTT
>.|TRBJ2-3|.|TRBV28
CASLSGWADTQYF
TGTGCCAGCCTCTCGGGCTGGGCAGATACGCAGTATTTT
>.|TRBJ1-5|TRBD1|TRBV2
CASTGTGSGQPQHF
TGTGCCAGCACAGGGACAGGTTCAGGTCAGCCCCAGCATTTT
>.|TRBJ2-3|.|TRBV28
CASSQDPYTQYF
TGTGCCAGCAGTCAAGATCCTTATACGCAGTATTTT
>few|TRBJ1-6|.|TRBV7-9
CASSLDSGNSPLHF
TGTGCCAGCAGCTTAGATTCAGGAAATTCACCCCTCCACTTT
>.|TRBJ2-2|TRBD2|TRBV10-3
CATRSGRAYSGELFF
TGTGCCACCCGAAGCGGGAGGGCCTATTCCGGGGAGCTGTTTTTT
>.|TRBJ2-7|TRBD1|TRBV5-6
CASSTITGVSYEQYF
TGTGCCAGCAGCACCATTACAGGGGTTTCCTACGAGCAGTACTTC
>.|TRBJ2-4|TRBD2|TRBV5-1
CASSLGVASGGDIQYF
TGCGCCAGCAGCTTGGGTGTTGCTAGCGGGGGGGACATTCAGTACTTC
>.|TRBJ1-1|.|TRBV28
CASSARRTGNTEAFF
TGTGCCAGCAGTGCCAGGAGGACCGGGAACACTGAAGCTTTCTTT
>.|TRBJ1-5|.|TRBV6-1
CASSENRVNQPQHF
TGTGCCAGCAGTGAAAACAGGGTCAATCAGCCCCAGCATTTT
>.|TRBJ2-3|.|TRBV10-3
CAISEHGPGSTDTQYF
TGTGCCATCAGTGAGCATGGGCCAGGCTCGACAGATACGCAGTATTTT
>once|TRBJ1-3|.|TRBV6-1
CASSEAGGARNTIYF
TGTGCCAGCAGTGAAGCGGGGGGGGCTAGAAACACCATATATTTT
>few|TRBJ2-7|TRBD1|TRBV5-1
CASSPDRAYEQYF
TGCGCCAGCAGCCCTGACAGGGCATACGAGCAGTACTTC
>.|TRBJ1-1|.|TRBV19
CASSEPSRGTEAFF
TGTGCCAGTAGTGAACCAAGCAGGGGCACTGAAGCTTTCTTT
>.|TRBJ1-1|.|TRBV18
CASSPKGNTEAFF
TGTGCCAGCTCACCTAAGGGGAACACTGAAGCTTTCTTT
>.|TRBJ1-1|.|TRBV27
CASSLIPPGGNTEASF
TGTGCCAGCAGTTTAATTCCCCCCGGGGGGAACACTGAAGCTTCCTTT
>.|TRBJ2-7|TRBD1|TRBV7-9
CASSLEGQGTHEQYF
TGTGCCAGCAGCTTAGAGGGACAGGGGACCCACGAGCAGTACTTC
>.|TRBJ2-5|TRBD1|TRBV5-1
CASSLARTGVGETQYF
TGCGCCAGCAGCTTGGCGAGGACAGGGGTAGGAGAGACCCAGTACTTC
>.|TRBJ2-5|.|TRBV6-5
CASSYHQARPGEQYF
TGTGCCAGCAGTTACCACCAGGCGCGCCCGGGGGAGCAGTACTTC
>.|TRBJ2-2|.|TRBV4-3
CASSPVGGANTGELFF
TGCGCCAGCAGCCCAGTGGGTGGCGCGAACACCGGGGAGCTGTTTTTT
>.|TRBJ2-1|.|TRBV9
CASSVNEAGYNEQFF
TGTGCCAGCAGCGTAAACGAGGCGGGCTACAATGAGCAGTTCTTC
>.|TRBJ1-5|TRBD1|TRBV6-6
CASSYRTGEQPQHF
TGTGCCAGCAGTTACCGGACAGGGGAACAGCCCCAGCATTTT
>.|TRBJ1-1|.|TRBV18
CASSPPRALNTEAFF
TGTGCCAGCTCACCACCAAGGGCTCTGAACACTGAAGCTTTCTTT
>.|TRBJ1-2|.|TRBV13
CASSPPGRNPTF
TGTGCCAGCAGCCCCCCCGGCAGGAATCCCACCTTC
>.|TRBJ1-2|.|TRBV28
CASSFLTAINYGYTF
TGTGCCAGCAGTTTCCTAACTGCCATTAACTATGGCTACACCTTC
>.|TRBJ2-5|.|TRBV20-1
CSAMSQETQYF
TGCAGTGCTATGAGTCAAGAGACCCAGTACTTC
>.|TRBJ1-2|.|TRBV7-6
CASSLAAESIYGYTF
TGTGCCAGCAGCTTAGCCGCAGAATCCATCTATGGCTACACCTTC
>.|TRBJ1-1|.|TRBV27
CASSLFPTGMNTEAFF
TGTGCCAGCAGTTTATTCCCCACAGGGATGAACACTGAAGCTTTCTTT
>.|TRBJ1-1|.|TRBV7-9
CASSLGGPGNTEAFF
TGTGCCAGCAGCTTAGGGGGGCCAGGGAACACTGAAGCTTTCTTT
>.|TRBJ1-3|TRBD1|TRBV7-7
CASSPGTGPGNTIYF
TGTGCCAGCAGCCCGGGGACAGGGCCTGGAAACACCATATATTTT
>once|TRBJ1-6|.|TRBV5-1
CASSLGRSYNSPLHF
TGCGCCAGCAGCTTGGGCCGCTCCTATAATTCACCCCTCCACTTT
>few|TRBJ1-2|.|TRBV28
CASWAGYHYGYTF
TGTGCCAGCTGGGCAGGGTACCACTATGGCTACACCTTC
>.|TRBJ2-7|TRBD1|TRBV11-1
CASSPDRVGEQYF
TGTGCCAGCAGCCCCGACAGGGTTGGCGAGCAGTACTTC
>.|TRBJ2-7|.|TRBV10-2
CASSEVRGGAYEQYF
TGCGCCAGCAGTGAGGTTCGGGGAGGCGCCTACGAGCAGTACTTC
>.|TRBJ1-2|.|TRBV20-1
CSARGAHF
TGCAGTGCTAGAGGCGCCCACTTC
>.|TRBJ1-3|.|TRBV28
CASSLLGGTGNTIYF
TGTGCCAGCAGTTTACTGGGGGGAACTGGAAACACCATATATTTT
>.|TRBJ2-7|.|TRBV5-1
CASSLGMSGAEQYF
TGCGCCAGCAGCTTGGGGATGTCGGGGGCCGAGCAGTACTTC
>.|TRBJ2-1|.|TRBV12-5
CASGSRQGWGDNEQFF
TGTGCTAGTGGTAGCAGACAGGGTTGGGGGGACAATGAGCAGTTCTTC
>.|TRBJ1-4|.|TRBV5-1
CASSSLQGEGEKLFF
TGCGCCAGCAGCTCATTACAGGGAGAGGGAGAAAAACTGTTTTTT
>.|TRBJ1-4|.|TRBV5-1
CASSSLTTGTNEKLFF
TGCGCCAGCAGCTCCCTGACAACCGGCACTAATGAAAAACTGTTTTTT
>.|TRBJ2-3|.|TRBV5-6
CASSLYGDHTDTQYF
TGTGCCAGCAGCTTGTACGGGGACCACACAGATACGCAGTATTTT
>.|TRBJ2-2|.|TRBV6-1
CALRGVNTGELFF
TGTGCCCTGAGGGGAGTCAACACCGGGGAGCTGTTTTTT
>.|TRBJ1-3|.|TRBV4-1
CASSRGDMGGNTIYF
TGCGCCAGCAGCCGAGGGGACATGGGGGGAAACACCATATATTTT
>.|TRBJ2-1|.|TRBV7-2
CASSRGRAGGRSEQFF
TGTGCCAGCAGCAGGGGGCGGGCGGGAGGTCGAAGTGAGCAGTTCTTC
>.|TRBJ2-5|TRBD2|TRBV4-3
CASSPRSGGEETQYF
TGCGCCAGCAGCCCCCGCAGTGGGGGGGAAGAGACCCAGTACTTC
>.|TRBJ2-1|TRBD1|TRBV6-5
CASSYGDRGNEQFF
TGTGCCAGCAGTTACGGGGACAGGGGGAATGAGCAGTTCTTC